This T cell receptor (beta chain) came from a study of read filtering for tumor transcriptome and immune sequencing. Study at large: After DNase treatment, RNA was made into whole-transcriptome libraries.

From roughly 390 ng of RNA, a library with molecular barcoded alpha/delta and beta/gamma adaptors was made. A single record per CDR3 protein comes from TCRdb applying MiXCR to the reads. Altogether approximately 90,000 distinct CDR3 sequences are present, about 12% being singletons, with the ten largest covering under 15%. With V trimmed by 7 bases and J by 2 bases, 6 bases remained unmatched. This CDR3 spans 14 amino acids. Germline V gene lookup returns CDR1 SQVTM and CDR2 ANQGSEA. Study-level findings and limits: RNA-seq captured clonotypes less deeply and reliably than IR-seq. Sorted CD138-negative bone marrow cells were not purified T cells.

This clonotype was seen more than once but under ten times. Antigen unknown. Sequencing input: a population of CD138-negative cells sorted from bone marrow. The chain couples TRBV29-1 to TRBJ2-5, with 11 nucleotides matching TRBD1. This TCR was sampled from a donor older than 35 with multiple myeloma. The CDR3 region is CSARDRGRQETQYF. For the CDR3, the DNA is TGCAGCGCCCGGGACAGGGGGAGGCAAGAGACCCAGTACTTC.